Following are 17 T cell receptor beta chains from one sample sequenced in a study of T-cell memory formation after mild COVID-19. MiXCR was run by TCRdb on the 5' RACE reads, yielding one entry per CDR3 protein. The sample holds around 340,000 distinct CDR3 sequences, under 25% seen once. Material: PBMCs or a T cell subset sorted from them (not recorded which). Receptor source: an adult woman who had mild COVID-19 (a few samples of this study predate the infection). Cell type and time point are not known.

This clonotype was recorded a few times. The rearrangement links TRBV24-1 to TRBJ2-5; D may be TRBD1 (6 bases). V lost 6 bases and J 2 bases, leaving 15 bases between the germline ends. There are 15 residues in the CDR3. Per the germline V gene, CDR1 is KGHDR and CDR2 is SFDVKD. CDR3 bases: TGTGCCACCAGTCTTCCCAGGGGTGGTCAAGAGACCCAGTACTTC. Protein sequence: CATSLPRGGQETQYF.

Ten or more counts support this clonotype. The rearrangement joins TRBV20-1 to TRBJ2-3, with 8 bases lining up with TRBD1. CDR3 length equals 13 residues. Germline trimming cut 5 bases from V and 6 bases from J; bases unmatched to any gene: 7. In germline, CDR1 is DFQATT, CDR2 SNEGSKA (reference sequence). The CDR3 region has the DNA TGCAGTGCTCCCGACAGGGGACTGGATACGCAGTATTTT. Encoded protein: CSAPDRGLDTQYF.

This clonotype was seen repeatedly, ten times or more. As DNA, the CDR3 is TGTGCCAGCAGCTACCGGGGCGATCAGCCCCAGCATTTT. Encoded protein: CASSYRGDQPQHF. The chain recombines TRBV7-2 with TRBJ1-5; a possible D gene is TRBD1 (5 bases). The V and J ends lost 4 bases and 5 bases respectively, with 9 bases between them. This CDR3 contains 13 residues. Germline CDR1 SGHTA, CDR2 FQGNSA.

The chain links TRBV5-1 to TRBJ2-1; 9 bases map to TRBD2. Germline loops: CDR1 SGHRS, CDR2 YFSETQ. After removal of 4 bases from V and 1 base from J, the junction contained 12 bases not matched to a gene. This CDR3 is built from 18 residues. The CDR3 DNA is TGCGCCAGCAGCGCAACCCCGACTAGCGGAGGGTCCTACAATGAGCAGTTCTTC. Protein product: CASSATPTSGGSYNEQFF.

The V call is TRBV19, the J call TRBJ1-5; D remains unclear. The V end lost 6 bases, the J end lost 4 bases, and 13 bases lay between the germline ends. Germline V lookup: CDR1 LNHDA, CDR2 SQIVND (reference sequence). The length of the CDR3 is 14 residues. The CDR3 protein is CASRRSPINQPQHF. CDR3 coding DNA: TGTGCCAGTAGGAGGAGCCCAATTAATCAGCCCCAGCATTTT.

The chain employs TRBV10-3 and TRBJ1-1; weak D call: TRBD1 (6 bases). Germline values: CDR1 ENHRY, CDR2 SYGVKD. The CDR3 runs 15 residues. The V and J ends lost 3 bases and 6 bases respectively, with 17 bases between them. The CDR3 region is CAISDGGRGDAEAFF. The DNA of the CDR3 is TGTGCCATCAGTGACGGGGGTAGGGGGGACGCTGAAGCTTTCTTT.

V is TRBV6-1 and J is TRBJ2-3; no clear D. This CDR3 comprises 14 residues. Germline-derived CDR1 and CDR2 are MNHNS and SASEGT. V lost 5 bases and J lost 2, with 11 bases in between. CDR3: CASSLEAVTDTQYF. The CDR3, as DNA: TGTGCCAGCAGTCTAGAGGCCGTCACAGATACGCAGTATTTT.

The J gene is TRBJ1-5, the V gene TRBV7-2, with a possible D match to TRBD1 (6 bases). The CDR3 is 14 residues long. Germline V gene sequence: CDR1 SGHTA, CDR2 FQGNSA. Trimming took 5 bases from V and 5 from J, leaving 13 bases between them. The CDR3 DNA is TGTGCCAGCAGCCCCCGAGGGGGTGATCAGCCCCAGCATTTT. Encoded protein: CASSPRGGDQPQHF.

The chain combines TRBV7-2 with TRBJ2-2; D is unclear. CDR3 length: 15 residues. Germline V gene lookup returns CDR1 SGHTA and CDR2 FQGNSA. The V gene lost 3 bases and the J gene lost 0 bases, with 8 bases spanning the gap. CDR3 DNA: TGTGCCAGCAGCTTTCTCTCGGCGAACACCGGGGAGCTGTTTTTT. Amino acids: CASSFLSANTGELFF.

This clonotype was counted between two and nine times. V is TRBV4-1 and J is TRBJ2-3; unclear D gene. The CDR3 runs 13 residues. Germline V gene lookup returns CDR1 MGHRA and CDR2 YSYEKL. V dropped 0 bases and J dropped 4 bases, with 5 bases sitting between them. Here the CDR3 reads CASSQEPSDTQYF. DNA for the CDR3: TGCGCCAGCAGCCAAGAGCCGTCAGATACGCAGTATTTT.

V is TRBV7-6 and J is TRBJ2-1; perhaps TRBD2 as D (6 bases). With 4 bases removed from V and 8 bases from J, the gap between germline ends came to 21 bases. The V gene's germline CDR1 is SGHVS and CDR2 FNYEAQ. The CDR3 is 16 amino acids. CDR3 nucleotides: TGTGCCAGCAGCTATACCTTCACTAGCCTCGGGGATGAGCAGTTCTTC. This sequence encodes CASSYTFTSLGDEQFF.

This chain joins TRBV5-1 and TRBJ2-3; possibly TRBD1 or TRBD2 for D (5 bases each). The CDR3 is 15 residues long. Germline assignment: CDR1 SGHRS and CDR2 YFSETQ. The V and J ends lost 5 bases and 1 base respectively, with 14 bases between them. The CDR3 region has the DNA TGCGCCAGCAGACCCCGAGGGGACGGCACAGATACGCAGTATTTT. Translating it yields CASRPRGDGTDTQYF.

The chain carries TRBV7-3 and TRBJ2-3; D unclear. The CDR3 length is 15 residues. In germline, CDR1 is SGHTA, CDR2 FQGTGA. Trimming shortened V by 2 bases and J by 3 bases, and 12 bases separated the two germline ends. The CDR3, as DNA: TGTGCCAGCAGCTTAGGACGGTTTCCGACAGATACGCAGTATTTT. It yields the protein CASSLGRFPTDTQYF.

This clonotype is a singleton in its sample. The chain employs TRBV7-9 and TRBJ2-6; the D is unclear. Trimming removed 1 base at V and 0 bases at J, with 4 bases between. This CDR3 comprises 15 residues. Germline V lookup: CDR1 SEHNR, CDR2 FQNEAQ (reference sequence). This CDR3 is CASSLVYSGANVLTF. As DNA, the CDR3 is TGTGCCAGCAGCTTAGTCTACTCTGGGGCCAACGTCCTGACTTTC.

In this sample, this clonotype turned up a few times. V and J are TRBV20-1 and TRBJ1-2; D call uncertain. Trimming left V 5 bases short and J 8 bases short, with 18 bases between. In germline, CDR1 is DFQATT, CDR2 SNEGSKA (reference sequence). The CDR3 is 13 residues long. CDR3: CSAQRGLAVGYTF. The CDR3 DNA is TGCAGTGCTCAGCGTGGGCTGGCGGTCGGCTACACCTTC.

This clonotype was observed a few times. The chain employs TRBV10-3 and TRBJ2-7, with D uncertain. V was trimmed by 4 bases and J by 9 bases, leaving 10 bases between them. Germline CDR1 and CDR2: ENHRY and SYGVKD. The CDR3 covers 11 residues. The CDR3 protein is CAISGGLGQYF. In DNA, the CDR3 is TGTGCCATCAGTGGGGGTTTGGGGCAGTACTTC.

This sequence joins TRBV7-8 and TRBJ2-1; 13 positions agree with TRBD2. Looked up from germline, CDR1 is SGHVS and CDR2 is FQNEAQ. The length of the CDR3 is 19 residues. V was clipped by 2 bases and J by 3 bases; unmatched bases: 10. The CDR3 sequence: CASSLRRLAGGRSYNEQFF. CDR3 nucleotide sequence: TGTGCCAGCAGCTTACGTAGACTAGCGGGAGGAAGGAGCTACAATGAGCAGTTCTTC. The variable domain in full, completed from reference TRBV7-8 and TRBJ2-1, reads GAGVSQSPRYKVAKRGQDVALRCDPISGHVSLFWYQQALGQGPEFLTYFQNEAQLDKSGLPSDRFFAERPEGSVSTLKIQRTQQEDSAVYLCASSLRRLAGGRSYNEQFFGPGTRLTVL.